The clone carrying this TCR beta chain is a singleton in its sample. What it binds is not known. As to treatment: roughly 20 received Ad26.COV2.S at low or high dose, single or two shots; about 5 received placebo; per-sample allocation not given. On day 63 after the first injection, vaccine and placebo recipients gave samples. An Ad26 vector that expressed Wuhan-strain SARS-CoV-2 spike constituted the vaccine. CDR3 length: 15 amino acids. Germline V lookup: CDR1 LGHNT, CDR2 FRNRAP. The V and J ends lost 1 base and 6 bases respectively, with 12 bases between them. The method was immunoSEQ multiplex PCR; TCRdb's version includes in-frame clones alone and lacks a portion of them. The sample has fewer than 400,000 clones, around four fifths seen once. The data were obtained in a study of Ad26.COV2.S vaccination and SARS-CoV-2 variants. General study points: After vaccination, substantial breadth of spike-specific CD8+ and CD4+ responses was reported. People who got the vaccine or the placebo had similar non-spike TCR breadth.

Sequenced here: peripheral blood, sampled in a trial of Ad26.COV2.S vaccine versus placebo. V is TRBV12-5 and J is TRBJ2-2; D unclear. This clonotype was sampled from a person aged 18 to 65 who received the Ad26.COV2.S COVID-19 vaccine or a placebo. CDR3 nucleotides: TGTGCTAGTGGTTTGGAGGTAGGCTCCCCCGGGGAGCTGTTTTTT. This translates into CASGLEVGSPGELFF.